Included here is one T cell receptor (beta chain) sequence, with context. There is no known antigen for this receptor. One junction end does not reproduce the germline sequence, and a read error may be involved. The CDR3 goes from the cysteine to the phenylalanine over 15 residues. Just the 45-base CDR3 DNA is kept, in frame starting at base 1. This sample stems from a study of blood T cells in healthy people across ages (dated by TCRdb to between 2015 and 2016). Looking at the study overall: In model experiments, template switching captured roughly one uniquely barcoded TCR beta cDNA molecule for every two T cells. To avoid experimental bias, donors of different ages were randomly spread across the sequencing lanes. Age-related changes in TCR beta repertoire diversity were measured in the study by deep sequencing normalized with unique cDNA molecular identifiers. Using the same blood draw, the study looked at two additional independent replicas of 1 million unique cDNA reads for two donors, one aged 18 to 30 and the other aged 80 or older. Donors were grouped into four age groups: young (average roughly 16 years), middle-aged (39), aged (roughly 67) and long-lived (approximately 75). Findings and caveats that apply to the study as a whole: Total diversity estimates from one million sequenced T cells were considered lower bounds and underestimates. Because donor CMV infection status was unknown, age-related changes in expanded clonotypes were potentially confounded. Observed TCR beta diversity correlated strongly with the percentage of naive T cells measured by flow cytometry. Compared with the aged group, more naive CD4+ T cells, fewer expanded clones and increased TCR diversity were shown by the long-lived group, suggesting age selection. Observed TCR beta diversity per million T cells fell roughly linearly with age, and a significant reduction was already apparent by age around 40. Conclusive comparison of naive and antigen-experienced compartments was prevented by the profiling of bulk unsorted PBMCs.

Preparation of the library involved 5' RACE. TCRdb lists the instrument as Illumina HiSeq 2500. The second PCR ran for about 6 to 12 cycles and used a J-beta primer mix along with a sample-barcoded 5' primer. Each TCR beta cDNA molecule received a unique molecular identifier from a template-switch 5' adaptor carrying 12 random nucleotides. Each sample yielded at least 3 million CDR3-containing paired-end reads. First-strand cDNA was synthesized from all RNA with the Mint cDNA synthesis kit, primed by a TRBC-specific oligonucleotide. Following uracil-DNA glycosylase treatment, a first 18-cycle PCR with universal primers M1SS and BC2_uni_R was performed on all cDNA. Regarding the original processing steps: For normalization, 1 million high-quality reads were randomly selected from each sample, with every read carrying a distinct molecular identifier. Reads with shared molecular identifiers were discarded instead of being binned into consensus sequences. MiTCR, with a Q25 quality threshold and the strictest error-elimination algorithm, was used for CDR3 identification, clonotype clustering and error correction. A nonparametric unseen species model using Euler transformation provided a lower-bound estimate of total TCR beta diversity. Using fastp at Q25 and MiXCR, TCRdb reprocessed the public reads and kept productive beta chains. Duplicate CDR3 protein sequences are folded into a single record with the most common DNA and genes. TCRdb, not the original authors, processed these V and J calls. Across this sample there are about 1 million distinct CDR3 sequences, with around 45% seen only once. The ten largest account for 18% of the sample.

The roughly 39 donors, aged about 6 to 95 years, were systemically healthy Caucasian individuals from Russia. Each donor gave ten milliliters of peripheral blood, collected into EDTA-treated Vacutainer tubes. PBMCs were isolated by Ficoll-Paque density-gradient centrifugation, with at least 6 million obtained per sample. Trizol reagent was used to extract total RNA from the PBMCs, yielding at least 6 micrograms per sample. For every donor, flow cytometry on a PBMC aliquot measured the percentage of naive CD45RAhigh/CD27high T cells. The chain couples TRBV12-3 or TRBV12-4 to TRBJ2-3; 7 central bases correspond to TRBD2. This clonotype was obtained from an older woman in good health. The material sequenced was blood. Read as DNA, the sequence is TGTGCCAGCAGTTTATTCGGCGGGAGTGCAGATATGCAGTATTTT. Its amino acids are CASSLFGGSADMQYF.